This passage covers 10 T cell receptor beta chains from one sample sequenced in a study of T cell responses to AZD1222 COVID-19 vaccine. Using immunoSEQ multiplex PCR, the repertoire was profiled, and TCRdb retains in-frame clones only, with some absent. The sample consists of 100,000 to 150,000 clones, about 90% of them appearing once. The sample here was peripheral blood, taken on day 0 of AZD1222 vaccination. The receptor set was obtained from an adult in good health.

The table lists this clone with a count of one. This chain links TRBV11-2 with TRBJ2-1; D perhaps matches TRBD2 (5 bases). The CDR3 is 14 residues long. Germline loops: CDR1 SGHAT, CDR2 FQNNGV. The V end lost 3 bases, the J end lost 3 bases, and 9 bases lay between the germline ends. The DNA for the CDR3 is TGTGCCAGCAGCTTCCTCCGGGACTACAATGAGCAGTTCTTC. Residues: CASSFLRDYNEQFF.

J is TRBJ2-7 and V is TRBV5-4; D possibly corresponds to TRBD2 (6 bases). CDR1 is SGHNT, CDR2 YYREEE, per germline (reference sequence). The V end lost 0 bases, the J end lost 7 bases, and 11 bases lay between the germline ends. The CDR3 loop spans 13 amino acids. This CDR3 reads CASSLGRGREQYF. CDR3 nucleotides: TGTGCCAGCAGCTTGGGCCGGGGGAGGGAGCAGTACTTC.

The chain uses TRBV5-1 and TRBJ1-6, with D hard to call. V gave up 5 bases and J gave up 5 bases, with 11 bases separating them. CDR3 length: 14 amino acids. The V gene's germline CDR1 is SGHRS and CDR2 YFSETQ. CDR3 sequence reads: CASRTLRDNSPLHF. The CDR3 nucleotides read TGCGCCAGCAGAACCCTAAGGGATAATTCACCCCTCCACTTT.

The chain employs TRBV28 and TRBJ1-1, with D possibly matching TRBD1 (5 bases). V dropped 2 bases and J dropped 8 bases, with 15 bases sitting between them. Germline values: CDR1 MDHEN, CDR2 SYDVKM. CDR3 length: 14 amino acids. CDR3 residues: CASSLPGRGLEAFF. The CDR3 DNA reads TGTGCCAGCAGTTTACCGGGACGAGGCCTGGAAGCTTTCTTT. The whole variable domain, remainder taken from reference TRBV28 and TRBJ1-1, is DVKVTQSSRYLVKRTGEKVFLECVQDMDHENMFWYRQDPGLGLRLIYFSYDVKMKEKGDIPEGYSVSREKKERFSLILESASTNQTSMYLCASSLPGRGLEAFFGQGTRLTVV.

V is TRBV9 and J is TRBJ2-3, with D hard to call. Trimming left V 2 bases short and J 5 bases short, with 6 bases between. The germline gives CDR1 SGDLS, CDR2 YYNGEE. This CDR3 spans 12 amino acids. CDR3 sequence reads: CASSVSLDTQYF. In DNA, the CDR3 is TGTGCCAGCAGCGTGTCTCTAGATACGCAGTATTTT. Complete variable domain (other parts from reference TRBV9 and TRBJ2-3): DSGVTQTPKHLITATGQRVTLRCSPRSGDLSVYWYQQSLDQGLQFLIQYYNGEERAKGNILERFSAQQFPDLHSELNLSSLELGDSALYFCASSVSLDTQYFGPGTRLTVL.

Note on this clone: At one of its ends the junction is not consistent with the germline gene, which may arise from a read error. The gene calls are TRBV7-7 and TRBJ2-7; tentatively, D is TRBD1 (6 bases). Germline CDR1 reads SSHAT; CDR2 reads FNYEAQ (reference sequence). The CDR3 is 15 residues long. CDR3 in amino acids: CASSPQAGQHYEQYF. Here the CDR3 DNA reads TGTGCTAGCAGCCCCCAGGCTGGACAGCACTACGAGCAGTACTTC.

The V and J genes are TRBV7-8 and TRBJ2-3; no reliable D call. Germline V gene sequence: CDR1 SGHVS, CDR2 FQNEAQ. This CDR3 spans 15 amino acids. The V end lost 1 base, the J end lost 4 bases, and 12 bases lay between the germline ends. CDR3 protein: CASSLGVVYADTQYF. The CDR3 DNA sequence: TGTGCCAGCAGCTTAGGGGTTGTCTACGCAGATACGCAGTATTTT.

V and J are TRBV28 and TRBJ2-3, with TRBD1 as a possible D gene (5 bases). The germline CDR1 and CDR2 sequences are MDHEN and SYDVKM. There are 13 residues in the CDR3. V was cut by 7 bases and J by 5 bases, with 13 bases left in between. CDR3 sequence (DNA): TGTGCCAGCACCACACAGGCAGTAGATACGCAGTATTTT. Translation: CASTTQAVDTQYF.

The chain uses TRBV20-1 and TRBJ1-3; TRBD1 might be the D (6 bases). The length of the CDR3 is 13 residues. V shed 3 bases and J shed 3 bases, with 9 bases lying between them. Germline CDR1 reads DFQATT; CDR2 reads SNEGSKA (reference sequence). The CDR3: CSASTGFGNTIYF. The CDR3 DNA sequence: TGCAGTGCTAGTACAGGGTTTGGAAACACCATATATTTT.

This clone was observed a few times. One end of the junction does not line up with germline, which may come from a read error. This rearrangement joins TRBV7-9 to TRBJ2-7; 8 bases match TRBD2. The CDR3 contains 11 residues. Germline values: CDR1 SEHNR, CDR2 FQNEAQ (reference sequence). The CDR3 protein is CASSPGLEKHF. As DNA, the CDR3 is TGTGCCAGCAGCCCGGGACTAGAGAAGCACTTC.